This T cell receptor (beta chain) was recovered during a study of identical twins. The CDR3 sequence is 16 residues long. V dropped 4 bases and J dropped 0; count of bases not matched to a gene: 9. In germline, CDR1 is SGHTA, CDR2 FQGNSA. Using its own MiXCR run on the 5' RACE reads, TCRdb lists one record per CDR3 protein. Of around 1.7 million distinct CDR3 sequences in the sample, less than 40% are singletons; the top ten hold about 0.27%. Sequencing was performed on cord blood. The receptor was derived from a newborn girl in good health. The V gene is TRBV7-2, the J gene TRBJ2-7; 7 bases map to TRBD1. The CDR3 DNA follows: TGTGCCAGCAGCTCAACCGGGACAGTGACCTCCTACGAGCAGTACTTC. As protein: CASSSTGTVTSYEQYF.